Shown below are 21 T cell receptor beta chains from a single sample sequenced in a study of blood T cell repertoires in COVID-19. Generated by immunoSEQ multiplex PCR, the TCRdb table keeps only in-frame clones and is missing some. The top ten clones hold 4.5% to 5.5% of a sample with 200,000 or so clones, almost 85% of them seen once. The sequenced material came from peripheral blood. Receptors were obtained from a woman in her 70s with active or convalescent COVID-19.

This chain joins TRBV19 and TRBJ2-5; no clear D gene. Germline CDR1 and CDR2: LNHDA and SQIVND (reference sequence). Deletions cut 4 bases from V and 0 bases from J, with 9 bases between. The CDR3 extends over 14 amino acids. DNA of the CDR3: TGTGCCAGTAGTACCAGCGAGTACCAAGAGACCCAGTACTTC. This gives the protein CASSTSEYQETQYF.

The chain employs TRBV27 and TRBJ1-1, with a possible D match to TRBD1 (5 bases). Germline CDR1 reads MNHEY; CDR2 reads SMNVEV (reference sequence). V was clipped by 5 bases and J by 6 bases, with 16 bases between them. CDR3 length equals 14 residues. CDR3 nucleotide sequence: TGTGCCAGCAGTCGAAGGGGCCCTGAGCCTGAAGCTTTCTTT. Translated, it gives CASSRRGPEPEAFF.

This chain joins TRBV9 and TRBJ2-5; 7 bases agree with TRBD2. Germline V CDR1 and CDR2: SGDLS, YYNGEE. The V segment lost 0 bases and the J segment 7 bases; nucleotides outside the gene matches: 3. The CDR3 consists of 13 residues. CDR3 sequence reads: CASSVGSGGTQYF. The CDR3 nucleotides are TGTGCCAGCAGCGTAGGGTCGGGGGGGACCCAGTACTTC.

V is TRBV5-4 and J is TRBJ2-3; TRBD1 is a possible D gene (5 bases). This CDR3 contains 16 residues. The V gene lost 4 bases and the J gene lost 2 bases, with 17 bases spanning the gap. The V gene's germline CDR1 is SGHNT and CDR2 YYREEE (reference sequence). DNA of the CDR3: TGTGCCAGCAGCGAAAGACAGAAACACACCACAGATACGCAGTATTTT. It specifies CASSERQKHTTDTQYF.

The J gene is TRBJ1-4, the V gene TRBV27, with D possibly TRBD1 on 6 matching bases. V lost 5 bases and J lost 8, with 18 bases in between. Germline CDR1 and CDR2: MNHEY and SMNVEV (reference sequence). The CDR3 is 15 residues long. The CDR3 region is CASSRRQALQEKLFF. The CDR3 coding sequence is TGTGCCAGCAGTCGCAGACAGGCCTTGCAGGAAAAACTGTTTTTT.

The V call is TRBV10-3, the J call TRBJ1-2; no clear D gene. This CDR3 has 12 residues. V shed 2 bases and J shed 3 bases, with 4 bases lying between them. Germline V gene sequence: CDR1 ENHRY, CDR2 SYGVKD. CDR3 coding DNA: TGTGCCATCAGTGAGCAGGACTATGGCTACACCTTC. The encoded protein is CAISEQDYGYTF.

The V gene is TRBV5-1, the J gene TRBJ2-3; TRBD2 matches at 9 bases. After removal of 3 bases from V and 6 bases from J, the junction contained 5 bases not matched to a gene. CDR1 is SGHRS, CDR2 YFSETQ, per germline. The CDR3 consists of 14 residues. The CDR3 loop reads CASSWLAGTDTQYF. Written as DNA, the CDR3 is TGCGCCAGCAGCTGGCTAGCGGGAACCGATACGCAGTATTTT.

The chain carries TRBV2 and TRBJ2-3; 7 nucleotides agree with TRBD2. The CDR3 totals 16 residues. V trimming: 3 bases; J trimming: 7 bases; junction bases outside the gene matches: 13. The V gene's germline CDR1 is SNHLY and CDR2 FYNNEI. The CDR3 sequence: CASSERLGDYRNTQYF. The CDR3 nucleotides are TGTGCCAGCAGTGAGAGGCTCGGGGACTACCGAAATACGCAGTATTTT.

V and J are TRBV5-1 and TRBJ1-1; D may be TRBD1 (5 bases). The V end was cut by 2 bases, the J end by 0 bases, with 14 bases between. This CDR3 is built from 16 residues. Looked up from germline, CDR1 is SGHRS and CDR2 is YFSETQ. The CDR3 DNA reads as TGCGCCAGCAGCTTAAAAAAGACAGAGATGAACACTGAAGCTTTCTTT. Translating gives CASSLKKTEMNTEAFF.

The chain joins TRBV7-9 to TRBJ2-7; D is perhaps TRBD2 (7 bases). Germline values: CDR1 SEHNR, CDR2 FQNEAQ (reference sequence). CDR3 length: 14 amino acids. Trimming left V 3 bases short and J 2 bases short, with 11 bases between. The chain's CDR3 is CASSLGGRTYEQYF. The CDR3 bases are TGTGCCAGCAGCTTGGGGGGGCGGACCTACGAGCAGTACTTC.

The chain recombines TRBV4-1 with TRBJ2-5, with D maybe TRBD2 (5 bases). The CDR3 runs 11 residues. CDR1 and CDR2 from the germline V gene are MGHRA and YSYEKL. With 4 bases removed from V and 5 bases from J, the gap between germline ends came to 5 bases. The CDR3 here is CASSPGETQYF. CDR3 DNA sequence: TGCGCCAGCAGCCCGGGGGAGACCCAGTACTTC.

The chain joins TRBV5-5 to TRBJ1-1, with D perhaps matching TRBD1 (5 bases). Trimming took off 0 bases at V and 3 bases at J, with 12 bases between the two ends. CDR3 size: 15 residues. Germline V gene lookup returns CDR1 SGHKS and CDR2 YYEKEE (reference sequence). The chain's CDR3 is CASSLAGGVYTEAFF. In DNA, the CDR3 is TGTGCCAGCAGCTTGGCCGGGGGGGTTTACACTGAAGCTTTCTTT.

The table lists this clone with a few counts. The chain has TRBV4-2 and TRBJ2-7; TRBD1 is a possible D gene (5 bases). The CDR3 spans 13 residues. The ends were cut back, 5 bases at V and 7 bases at J, with 15 bases in the middle. Germline CDR1 and CDR2: LGHNA and YNFKEQ. The CDR3 DNA reads as TGTGCCAGCAGCGTCAGGGTGGTAGGGGAGCAGTACTTC. Translating gives CASSVRVVGEQYF.

V and J are TRBV11-2 and TRBJ2-7; D possibly corresponds to TRBD1 (6 bases). Germline assignment: CDR1 SGHAT and CDR2 FQNNGV. V was clipped by 5 bases and J by 6 bases, with 14 bases between them. The CDR3 is 13 residues long. CDR3 bases: TGTGCCAGCAGCCAGGGGTGGCGGAGCGAGCAGTACTTC. It encodes CASSQGWRSEQYF.

V usage is TRBV18 and J usage is TRBJ2-5, with D possibly matching TRBD1 (6 bases). Germline assignment: CDR1 KGHSH and CDR2 LQKENI. This CDR3 is built from 16 residues. V was pared by 4 bases and J by 0 bases, with 15 bases between. The CDR3 region is CASSLTGNDYQETQYF. CDR3 DNA: TGTGCCAGCTCACTGACAGGAAATGACTACCAAGAGACCCAGTACTTC.

This clone was counted between two and nine times. The chain couples TRBV11-3 to TRBJ2-1, with 8 nucleotides matching TRBD2. CDR1 is SGHNT and CDR2 is YENEEA in the germline V gene. The junction had 10 bases not matched to a gene; V was cut back by 5 bases and J by 1 base. The CDR3 spans 17 residues. The CDR3 loop is CASSKSGRVSSYNEQFF. CDR3 sequence (DNA): TGTGCCAGCAGCAAATCCGGGAGGGTGAGTTCCTACAATGAGCAGTTCTTC.

The chain uses TRBV7-6 and TRBJ2-5; no clear D. The V end lost 1 base, the J end lost 0 bases, and 6 bases lay between the germline ends. The germline V gene encodes CDR1 SGHVS and CDR2 FNYEAQ. The CDR3 consists of 14 residues. DNA for the CDR3: TGTGCCAGCAGCTTAGGCGGCAACCAAGAGACCCAGTACTTC. Encoded protein: CASSLGGNQETQYF.

The rearrangement joins TRBV19 to TRBJ1-5, with TRBD1 matching over 7 bases. This CDR3 comprises 14 residues. CDR1 and CDR2 from the germline V gene are LNHDA and SQIVND (reference sequence). Germline trimming cut 4 bases from V and 0 bases from J; bases unmatched to any gene: 0. DNA for the CDR3: TGTGCCAGTAGTACAGGGGGTAGCAATCAGCCCCAGCATTTT. Translating gives CASSTGGSNQPQHF.

The chain uses TRBV10-3 and TRBJ1-3, with D perhaps TRBD1 (5 bases). Germline assignment: CDR1 ENHRY and CDR2 SYGVKD. The CDR3 loop spans 15 amino acids. V was trimmed by 5 bases and J by 1 base, leaving 12 bases between them. The CDR3 region is CAISPDSASGNTIYF. The CDR3 DNA follows: TGTGCCATCAGTCCCGACAGTGCGTCTGGAAACACCATATATTTT.

The chain is built from TRBV18 and TRBJ2-3; TRBD2 agrees at 7 bases. V trimming: 3 bases; J trimming: 3 bases; junction bases outside the gene matches: 9. CDR3 length equals 16 residues. Germline-derived CDR1 and CDR2 are KGHSH and LQKENI. The CDR3 reads CASSPPGRGRTDTQYF. CDR3 DNA sequence: TGTGCCAGCTCACCGCCCGGGCGGGGGAGGACAGATACGCAGTATTTT.

The chain links TRBV27 to TRBJ2-7; 8 nucleotides align to TRBD1. After removal of 3 bases from V and 2 bases from J, the junction contained 6 bases not matched to a gene. The CDR3 runs 15 residues. Germline CDR1 is MNHEY and CDR2 is SMNVEV (reference sequence). The CDR3 nucleotides are TGTGCCAGCAGTTTCTCCGGGACAGGTGCCTACGAGCAGTACTTC. Amino acid sequence: CASSFSGTGAYEQYF.